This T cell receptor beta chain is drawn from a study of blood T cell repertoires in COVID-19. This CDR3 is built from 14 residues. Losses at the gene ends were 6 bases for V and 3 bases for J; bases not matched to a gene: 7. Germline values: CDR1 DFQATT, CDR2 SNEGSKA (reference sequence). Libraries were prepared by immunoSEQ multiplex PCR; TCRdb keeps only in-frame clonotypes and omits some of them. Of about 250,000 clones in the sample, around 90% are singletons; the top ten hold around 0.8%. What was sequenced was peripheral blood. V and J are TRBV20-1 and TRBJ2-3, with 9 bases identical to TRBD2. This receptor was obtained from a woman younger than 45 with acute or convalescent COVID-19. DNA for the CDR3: TGCAGTGCAAGTCCGGGACTAGCTACAGATACGCAGTATTTT. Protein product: CSASPGLATDTQYF.